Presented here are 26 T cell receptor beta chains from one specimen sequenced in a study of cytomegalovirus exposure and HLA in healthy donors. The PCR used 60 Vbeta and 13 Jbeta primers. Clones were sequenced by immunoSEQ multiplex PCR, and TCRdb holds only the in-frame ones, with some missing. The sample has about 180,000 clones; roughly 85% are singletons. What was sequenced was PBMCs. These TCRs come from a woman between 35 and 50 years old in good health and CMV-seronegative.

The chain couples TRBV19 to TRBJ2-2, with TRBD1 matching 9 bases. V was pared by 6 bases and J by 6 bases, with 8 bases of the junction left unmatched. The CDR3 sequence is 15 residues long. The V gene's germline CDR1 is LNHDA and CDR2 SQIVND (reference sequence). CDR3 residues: CASRGSGQGAGELFF. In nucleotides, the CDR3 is TGTGCCAGTAGGGGGTCGGGACAGGGTGCCGGGGAGCTGTTTTTT. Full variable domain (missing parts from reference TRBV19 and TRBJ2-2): DGGITQSPKYLFRKEGQNVTLSCEQNLNHDAMYWYRQDPGQGLRLIYYSQIVNDFQKGDIAEGYSVSREKKESFPLTVTSAQKNPTAFYLCASRGSGQGAGELFFGEGSRLTVL.

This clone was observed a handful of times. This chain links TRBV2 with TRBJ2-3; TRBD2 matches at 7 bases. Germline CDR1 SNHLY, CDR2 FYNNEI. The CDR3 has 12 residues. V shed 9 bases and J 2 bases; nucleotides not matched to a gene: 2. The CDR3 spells CARAGPTDTQYF. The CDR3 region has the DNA TGTGCCAGAGCGGGGCCCACAGATACGCAGTATTTT.

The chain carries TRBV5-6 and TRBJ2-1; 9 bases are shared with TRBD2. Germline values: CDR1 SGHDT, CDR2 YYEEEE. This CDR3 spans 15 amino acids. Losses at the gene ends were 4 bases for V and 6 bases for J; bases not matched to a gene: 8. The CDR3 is CASSLRAGGGNEQFF. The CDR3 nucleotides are TGTGCCAGCAGCCTGAGGGCGGGAGGGGGCAATGAGCAGTTCTTC. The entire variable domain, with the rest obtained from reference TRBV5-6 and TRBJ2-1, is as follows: DAGVTQSPTHLIKTRGQQVTLRCSPKSGHDTVSWYQQALGQGPQFIFQYYEEEERQRGNFPDRFSGHQFPNYSSELNVNALLLGDSALYLCASSLRAGGGNEQFFGPGTRLTVL.

CDR3 loop: CASRPGLAGLSGANVLTF. The CDR3 coding sequence is TGCGCCAGCAGACCCGGACTAGCGGGCCTCTCTGGGGCCAACGTCCTGACTTTC. The chain is built from TRBV10-2 and TRBJ2-6, with TRBD2 matching over 11 bases. This CDR3 region has 18 residues. The germline CDR1 and CDR2 sequences are WSHSY and SAAADI. Trimming cost V 6 bases and J 0 bases; bases outside gene matches: 7.

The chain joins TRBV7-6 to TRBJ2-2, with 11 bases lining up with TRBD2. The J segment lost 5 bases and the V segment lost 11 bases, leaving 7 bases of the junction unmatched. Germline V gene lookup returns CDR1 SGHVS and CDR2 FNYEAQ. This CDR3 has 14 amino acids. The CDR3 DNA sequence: TGTGCCCTCGCCGGACTAGCGGGTACCGGGGAGCTGTTTTTT. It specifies CALAGLAGTGELFF. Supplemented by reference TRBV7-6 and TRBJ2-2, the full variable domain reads GAGVSQSPRYKVTKRGQDVALRCDPISGHVSLYWYRQALGQGPEFLTYFNYEAQQDKSGLPNDRFSAERPEGSISTLTIQRTEQRDSAMYRCALAGLAGTGELFFGEGSRLTVL.

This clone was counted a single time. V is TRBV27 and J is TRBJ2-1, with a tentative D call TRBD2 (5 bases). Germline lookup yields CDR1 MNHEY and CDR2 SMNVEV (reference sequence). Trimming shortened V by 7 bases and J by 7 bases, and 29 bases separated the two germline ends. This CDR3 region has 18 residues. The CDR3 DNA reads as TGTGCCAGCACCCCCCCCGCGCGACTCCTACGGGGTGGGAATGAGCAGTTCTTC. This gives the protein CASTPPARLLRGGNEQFF.

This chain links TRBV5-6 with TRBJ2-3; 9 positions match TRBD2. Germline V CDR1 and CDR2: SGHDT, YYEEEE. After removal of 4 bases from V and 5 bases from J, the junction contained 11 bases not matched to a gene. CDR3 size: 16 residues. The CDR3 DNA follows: TGTGCCAGCAGCCGGTGGGGGCGGGAGGGCATAGATACGCAGTATTTT. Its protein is CASSRWGREGIDTQYF.

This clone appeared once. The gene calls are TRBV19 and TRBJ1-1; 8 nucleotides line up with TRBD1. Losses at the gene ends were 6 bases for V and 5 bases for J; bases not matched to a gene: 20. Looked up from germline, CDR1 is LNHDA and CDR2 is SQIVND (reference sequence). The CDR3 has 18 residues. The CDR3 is CASRSFLERGTGGTEAFF. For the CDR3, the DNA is TGTGCCAGTAGATCGTTCTTAGAACGGGGGACAGGTGGAACTGAAGCTTTCTTT.

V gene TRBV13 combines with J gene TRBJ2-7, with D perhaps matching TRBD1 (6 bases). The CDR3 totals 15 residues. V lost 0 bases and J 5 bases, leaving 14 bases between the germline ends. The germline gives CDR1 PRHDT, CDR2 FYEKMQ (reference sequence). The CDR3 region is CASSLGLRQGNEQYF. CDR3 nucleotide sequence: TGTGCCAGCAGCTTAGGCCTCAGGCAGGGGAACGAGCAGTACTTC.

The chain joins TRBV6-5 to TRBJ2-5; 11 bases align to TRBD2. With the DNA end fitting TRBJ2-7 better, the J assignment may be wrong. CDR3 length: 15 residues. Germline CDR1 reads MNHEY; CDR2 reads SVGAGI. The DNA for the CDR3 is TGTGCCAGCACCCACGGTAGCGGGGGGGGTAACGAGCAGTACTTC. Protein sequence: CASTHGSGGGNEQYF.

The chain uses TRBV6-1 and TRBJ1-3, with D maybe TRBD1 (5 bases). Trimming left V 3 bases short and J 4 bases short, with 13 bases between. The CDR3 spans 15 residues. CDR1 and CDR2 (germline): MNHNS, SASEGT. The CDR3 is CASSDLDTGGNTIYF. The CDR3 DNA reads TGTGCCAGCAGTGACCTGGACACAGGAGGAAACACCATATATTTT.

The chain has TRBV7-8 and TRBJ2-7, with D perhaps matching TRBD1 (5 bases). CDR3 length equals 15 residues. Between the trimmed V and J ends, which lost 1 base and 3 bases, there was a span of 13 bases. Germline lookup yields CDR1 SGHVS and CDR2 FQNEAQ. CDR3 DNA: TGTGCCAGCAGCTTAGGGCAGGACATCTACTACGAGCAGTACTTC. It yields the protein CASSLGQDIYYEQYF.

The CDR3 nucleotides read TGTGCCAGCAGTTCGGGAGAGACCCAGTACTTC. This translates into CASSSGETQYF. V and J are TRBV6-6 and TRBJ2-5; D ambiguous. Germline V lookup: CDR1 MNHNY, CDR2 SVGAGI (reference sequence). Trimming left V 4 bases short and J 4 bases short, with 4 bases between. This CDR3 has 11 amino acids.

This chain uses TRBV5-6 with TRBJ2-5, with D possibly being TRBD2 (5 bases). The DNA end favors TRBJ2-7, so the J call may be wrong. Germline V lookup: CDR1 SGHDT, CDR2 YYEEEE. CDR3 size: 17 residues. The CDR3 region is CASSLDKPSLSSYEQYF. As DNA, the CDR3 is TGTGCCAGCAGCTTGGATAAGCCTAGCTTAAGCTCCTACGAGCAGTACTTC.

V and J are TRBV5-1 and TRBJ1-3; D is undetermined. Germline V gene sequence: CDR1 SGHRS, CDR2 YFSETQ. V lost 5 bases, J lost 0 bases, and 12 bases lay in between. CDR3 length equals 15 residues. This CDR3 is CASSPTESSGNTIYF. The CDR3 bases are TGCGCCAGCAGTCCTACTGAGAGCTCTGGAAACACCATATATTTT.

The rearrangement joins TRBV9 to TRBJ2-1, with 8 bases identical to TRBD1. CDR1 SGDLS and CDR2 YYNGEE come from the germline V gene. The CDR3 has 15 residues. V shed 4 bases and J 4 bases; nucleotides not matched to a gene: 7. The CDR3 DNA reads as TGTGCCAGCAGCACATCAGGGGGCGAATACAATGAGCAGTTCTTC. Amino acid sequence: CASSTSGGEYNEQFF.

The CDR3 reads CASTTSGSGPKTYEQYF. CDR3 sequence (DNA): TGTGCCAGCACCACCAGCGGTAGCGGGCCGAAAACCTACGAGCAGTACTTC. The gene calls are TRBV28 and TRBJ2-7; 7 bases line up with TRBD2. Germline V gene sequence: CDR1 MDHEN, CDR2 SYDVKM. This CDR3 comprises 17 residues. V dropped 7 bases and J dropped 2; count of bases not matched to a gene: 17.

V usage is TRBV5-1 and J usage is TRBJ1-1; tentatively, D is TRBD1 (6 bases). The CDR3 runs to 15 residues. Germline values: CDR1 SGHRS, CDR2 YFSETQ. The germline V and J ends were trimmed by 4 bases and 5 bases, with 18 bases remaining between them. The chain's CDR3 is CASSGTGKYGTEAFF. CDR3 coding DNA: TGCGCCAGCAGCGGAACAGGGAAATACGGGACTGAAGCTTTCTTT.

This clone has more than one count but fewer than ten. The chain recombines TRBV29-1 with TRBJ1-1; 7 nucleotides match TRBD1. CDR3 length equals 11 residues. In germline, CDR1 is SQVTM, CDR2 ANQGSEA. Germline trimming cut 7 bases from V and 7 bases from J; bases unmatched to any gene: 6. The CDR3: CSADRVVEAFF. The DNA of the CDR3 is TGCAGCGCCGACAGGGTCGTTGAAGCTTTCTTT.

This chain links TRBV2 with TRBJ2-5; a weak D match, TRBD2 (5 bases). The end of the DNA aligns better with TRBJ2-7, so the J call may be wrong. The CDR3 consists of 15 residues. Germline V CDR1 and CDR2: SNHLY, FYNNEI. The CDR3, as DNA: TGTGCCAGCAGGCGGGCCTCTGGAGCCTCCTACGAGCAGTACTTC. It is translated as CASRRASGASYEQYF.

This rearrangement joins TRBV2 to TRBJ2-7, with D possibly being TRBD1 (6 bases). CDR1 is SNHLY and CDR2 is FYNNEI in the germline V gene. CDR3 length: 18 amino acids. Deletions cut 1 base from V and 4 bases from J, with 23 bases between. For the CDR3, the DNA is TGTGCCAGCAGTGAAGGCCCATCCACACAGGGTTTTGGTTACGAGCAGTACTTC. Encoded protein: CASSEGPSTQGFGYEQYF. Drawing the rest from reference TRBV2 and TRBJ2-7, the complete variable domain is EPEVTQTPSHQVTQMGQEVILRCVPISNHLYFYWYRQILGQKVEFLVSFYNNEISEKSEIFDDQFSVERPDGSNFTLKIRSTKLEDSAMYFCASSEGPSTQGFGYEQYFGPGTRLTVT.

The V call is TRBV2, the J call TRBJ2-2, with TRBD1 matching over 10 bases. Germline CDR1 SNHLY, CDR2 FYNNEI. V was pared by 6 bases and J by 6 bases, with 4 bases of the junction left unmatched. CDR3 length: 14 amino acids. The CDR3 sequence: CASRLTGGAGELFF. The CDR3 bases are TGTGCCAGCAGACTGACAGGGGGCGCCGGGGAGCTGTTTTTT.

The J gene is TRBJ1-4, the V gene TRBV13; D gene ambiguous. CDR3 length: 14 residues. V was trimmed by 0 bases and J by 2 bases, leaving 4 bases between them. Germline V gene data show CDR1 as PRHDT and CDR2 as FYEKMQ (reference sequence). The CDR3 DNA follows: TGTGCCAGCAGCTTAGGTCAGACTAATGAAAAACTGTTTTTT. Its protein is CASSLGQTNEKLFF.

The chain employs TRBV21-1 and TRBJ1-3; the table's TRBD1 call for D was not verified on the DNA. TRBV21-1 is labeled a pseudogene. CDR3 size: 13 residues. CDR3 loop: CASQTGWKDTIYF. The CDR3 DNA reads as TGTGCCAGCCAGACAGGGTGGAAAGACACCATATATTTT.

This chain's CDR3 is CASSFAGGQVSLGAFF. CDR3 sequence (DNA): TGTGCCAGCAGCTTTGCGGGCGGACAGGTTAGTTTGGGAGCTTTCTTT. This chain uses TRBV5-6 with TRBJ1-1; 7 bases agree with TRBD1. CDR3 length equals 16 residues. Trimming cost V 2 bases and J 10 bases; bases outside gene matches: 17. Germline CDR1 reads SGHDT; CDR2 reads YYEEEE. Supplemented by reference TRBV5-6 and TRBJ1-1, the full variable domain reads DAGVTQSPTHLIKTRGQQVTLRCSPKSGHDTVSWYQQALGQGPQFIFQYYEEEERQRGNFPDRFSGHQFPNYSSELNVNALLLGDSALYLCASSFAGGQVSLGAFFGQGTRLTVV.

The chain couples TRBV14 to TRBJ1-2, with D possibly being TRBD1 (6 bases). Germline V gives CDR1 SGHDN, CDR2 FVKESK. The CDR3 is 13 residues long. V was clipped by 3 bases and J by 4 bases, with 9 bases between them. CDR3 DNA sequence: TGTGCCAGCAGCCAGCGGACAGTCTATGGCTACACCTTC. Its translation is CASSQRTVYGYTF.